This record covers a single T cell receptor beta chain. This entry comes from a study of patients and donors after allogeneic stem cell transplantation. TCRdb used MiXCR to reprocess the RT-PCR reads, holding one entry per CDR3 protein. Altogether about 230,000 distinct CDR3 sequences are present, less than 15% being singletons, with the ten largest covering roughly 11%. Per germline, CDR1 SGHRS and CDR2 YFSETQ. V dropped 5 bases and J dropped 8; count of bases not matched to a gene: 9. This CDR3 region has 13 residues. The clonotype originates from a human donor who was either an allogeneic HSCT recipient or a stem cell or donor lymphocyte infusion donor (not recorded which). It is not recorded whose cells these are; they may come from a transplant donor. The sequenced sample consisted of blood, either unsorted or a sorted T cell fraction (not recorded which). The rearrangement links TRBV5-1 to TRBJ1-1; the match to TRBD1 covers 7 bases. The CDR3 here is CASSPQGIGEAFF. In DNA form, the CDR3 reads TGCGCCAGCAGTCCACAGGGGATTGGGGAAGCTTTCTTT.